What follows is one T cell receptor (beta chain) and its context. This clonotype was detected ten times or more. It lacks a known antigen. It has no much larger one-base neighbor in the sample; base qualities were not kept. This entry is derived from a study of glioma-infiltrating T cells (dated by TCRdb to the mid-2010s). About the study as a whole: Glioma tissue, non-neoplastic brain tissue and matched peripheral blood mononuclear cells were used as sources from which TCR alpha- and beta-chain repertoires were sequenced. To gauge divergence between tissue and blood T-cell populations, every tissue-infiltrating repertoire was compared against the peripheral blood repertoire from the same patient. Three low-grade glioma patients, roughly 8 primary glioblastoma patients, and three non-glioma patients who contributed non-neoplastic brain tissue made up the paired cohort. Overall study results and their limits: Group comparisons were based on small numbers of patients: three non-neoplastic, three low-grade glioma and seven to nine glioblastoma patients. Only a very small number of CDR3 sequences turned up in both tissue and blood, a result put down to high CDR3 diversity combined with limited sampling. VJ-independent divergence between tissue and blood was below expectation in non-neoplastic patients but above expectation in all gliomas, especially low-grade gliomas.

Trimming at the junction amounts to 5 bases on V and 3 bases on J, and the germline ends lie 15 bases apart. The CDR3 sequence holds 15 residues, the cysteine and phenylalanine included. Solely the CDR3 DNA is kept, with 45 bases framed from the first base. The CDR1 and CDR2 encoded by the germline V gene (reference sequence) are SEHNR and FQNEAQ. The iRepertoire nested amplicon-rescue multiplex PCR (arm-PCR) platform was used to amplify TCR alpha and beta CDR3 regions from RNA. For one-step reverse transcription and amplification, about 95-400 ng of tissue mRNA or PBMC total RNA was used as input. Following bead purification, Illumina adapters were added through a secondary multiplex PCR, and the libraries were then gel-purified between 200 and 400 bp. Demultiplexing relied on internal 6-nucleotide barcodes carried by the libraries. The libraries were sequenced on an Illumina MiSeq using 2x220 or 2x250 nucleotide paired-end reads. Turning to the authors' computational methods: Paired reads were merged using FLASH 1.2.11 and aligned with BWA-MEM to the GRCh37 human genome, and TRA and TRB reads were then extracted. For V and J assignment, an IMGT-derived reference of cassette sequences and CDR3 motifs that included pseudogenes was used. Reads were translated in three frames, and productive CDR3s were defined by a C…FGXG motif without stop codons. Clonotypes were defined as unique combinations of V-J cassette pair and CDR3 amino acid sequence. Reads were filtered by Hamming distance, with the threshold set by the sequence error rate of each sample in mapped regions. Starting from the raw public reads, TCRdb applied fastp trimming at Q25, assembled clones with MiXCR and retained in-frame beta chains. Under each unique CDR3 protein, matching rows form one entry showing the most common genes and DNA. It is TCRdb's table, rather than the study itself, that gives the V and J calls and clone size. The sample table lists under 150,000 distinct CDR3 sequences, about 22% of them with a count of one. The top ten clones comprise around a quarter of the sample.

Specimen: glioma tissue, nonneoplastic brain tissue, or PBMCs (not recorded which). The sequence links TRBV7-9 to TRBJ2-3; no D gene is confidently identified. The TCR comes from a human donor with low-grade glioma or glioblastoma, undergoing nonglioma brain surgery, or in good health (not recorded which). The nucleotide sequence is TGTGCCAGCAGCCCCCCGAGTCCGTCTACAGATACGCAGTATTTT. Translated, it gives CASSPPSPSTDTQYF.